The present T cell receptor beta chain was sequenced within a study of shared T cell receptors in the human thymus. Method: immunoSEQ multiplex PCR; TCRdb's copy keeps in-frame clones and lacks some. Of roughly 410,000 clones listed, over 90% are singletons. The receptor was derived from a human donor. Sequencing was carried out using thymocytes.

The CDR3 protein is CASSLGKRGERGFYNEQFF. For the CDR3, the DNA is TGCGCCAGCAGCCTCGGTAAGAGGGGTGAGAGGGGGTTCTACAATGAGCAGTTCTTC. The chain couples TRBV4-1 to TRBJ2-1; D is perhaps TRBD1 (6 bases). The V end lost 4 bases, the J end lost 3 bases, and 25 bases lay between the germline ends. This CDR3 spans 19 amino acids. Germline values: CDR1 MGHRA, CDR2 YSYEKL.